Below are 30 T cell receptor beta chains sequenced from a single sample in a study of beta chain features in type 1 diabetes. cDNA synthesis used the whole RNA isolate, giving expressed TCRB sequences. Assay used: immunoSEQ multiplex PCR; TCRdb lists only in-frame clones, some missing. The sample holds about 150,000 clones; under 9.5% are singletons and the top ten take approximately 0.69%. The sample was central memory CD4+ T cells from blood. These receptor sequences come from a man between 18 and 35 years old in good health.

This clone was counted between two and nine times. The chain combines TRBV6-1 with TRBJ1-2; 7 nucleotides align to TRBD1. Germline V gives CDR1 MNHNS, CDR2 SASEGT. The V segment lost 0 bases and the J segment 8 bases; nucleotides outside the gene matches: 9. The CDR3 totals 15 residues. The CDR3 protein is CASSEAAGTAIGYTF. CDR3 nucleotide sequence: TGTGCCAGCAGTGAAGCTGCCGGGACAGCGATCGGCTACACCTTC.

This clone came up many times. The V and J genes are TRBV2 and TRBJ2-7, with a weak D call TRBD2 (5 bases). CDR3 length equals 13 residues. Trimming removed 4 bases at V and 5 bases at J, with 12 bases between. Germline V gene lookup returns CDR1 SNHLY and CDR2 FYNNEI. Written as DNA, the CDR3 is TGTGCCAGCAGTGTGGTGCGGGTTAACGAGCAGTACTTC. This gives the protein CASSVVRVNEQYF.

This clone was picked up many times. The chain links TRBV2 to TRBJ2-3; tentative D call: TRBD2 (6 bases). V was pared by 1 base and J by 1 base, with 15 bases between. This CDR3 is built from 17 residues. Germline CDR1 reads SNHLY; CDR2 reads FYNNEI. The CDR3 is CASSEGSSAVGTDTQYF. Written as DNA, the CDR3 is TGTGCCAGCAGTGAAGGCTCTAGCGCCGTAGGCACAGATACGCAGTATTTT.

A few counts support this clone. The gene calls are TRBV9 and TRBJ2-7; no clear D gene. V shed 2 bases and J shed 0 bases, with 12 bases lying between them. CDR3 length equals 15 residues. The germline V gene encodes CDR1 SGDLS and CDR2 YYNGEE. CDR3: CASSVSPTVSYEQYF. CDR3 nucleotide sequence: TGTGCCAGCAGCGTTAGTCCCACCGTCTCCTACGAGCAGTACTTC.

This clone was recorded a few times. The chain has TRBV5-4 and TRBJ2-3; 10 nucleotides line up with TRBD1. V lost 4 bases and J lost 4; bases outside the gene matches: 3. CDR3 length: 14 amino acids. Germline V gene lookup returns CDR1 SGHNT and CDR2 YYREEE (reference sequence). The CDR3 region has the DNA TGTGCCAGCAGCCCCGGGACAGGGGCAGATACGCAGTATTTT. Its protein product is CASSPGTGADTQYF.

The chain's CDR3 is CASSVELAAYNEQFF. The CDR3 DNA is TGTGCCAGTAGTGTGGAACTAGCGGCCTACAATGAGCAGTTCTTC. The chain links TRBV19 to TRBJ2-1, with TRBD2 matching over 8 bases. Germline V gene data show CDR1 as LNHDA and CDR2 as SQIVND (reference sequence). The junction had 5 bases not matched to a gene; V was cut back by 5 bases and J by 2 bases. The CDR3 extends over 15 amino acids.

V is TRBV28 and J is TRBJ2-3, with D possibly matching TRBD1 (6 bases). Trimming took off 4 bases at V and 5 bases at J, with 10 bases between the two ends. The CDR3 has 13 amino acids. The V gene's germline CDR1 is MDHEN and CDR2 SYDVKM. The CDR3 DNA reads TGTGCCAGCAGTTCAGGGGAAGGAGATACGCAGTATTTT. Translated: CASSSGEGDTQYF.

This clone was seen only a few times. This rearrangement joins TRBV27 to TRBJ1-3; 7 nucleotides line up with TRBD1. The CDR3 extends over 14 amino acids. The germline CDR1 and CDR2 sequences are MNHEY and SMNVEV (reference sequence). Losses at the gene ends were 6 bases for V and 2 bases for J; bases not matched to a gene: 4. Written as DNA, the CDR3 is TGTGCCAGCAGGAGCAGGGGGGCTGGAAACACCATATATTTT. It encodes CASRSRGAGNTIYF.

CDR3: CASSLFLSGPYEQYF. As DNA, the CDR3 is TGTGCCAGCAGCTTATTCCTTAGCGGGCCCTACGAGCAGTACTTC. The J gene is TRBJ2-5, the V gene TRBV7-2, with 7 positions matching TRBD2. The DNA matches TRBJ2-7 better at its end, which makes the J call doubtful. From germline, CDR1 is SGHTA and CDR2 FQGNSA. The CDR3 runs 15 residues.

This rearrangement joins TRBV9 to TRBJ2-3; D may be TRBD2 (6 bases). This CDR3 region has 14 residues. Trimming left V 3 bases short and J 0 bases short, with 8 bases between. Germline V CDR1 and CDR2: SGDLS, YYNGEE. The CDR3 nucleotides are TGTGCCAGCAGCGGGAGGGCCAGCACAGATACGCAGTATTTT. Encoded protein: CASSGRASTDTQYF.

The table lists this clone with a few counts. The chain joins TRBV4-3 to TRBJ2-1, with 7 bases lining up with TRBD2. This CDR3 has 17 amino acids. Losses at the gene ends were 3 bases for V and 0 bases for J; bases not matched to a gene: 8. Germline V lookup: CDR1 LGHNA, CDR2 YSLEER. The CDR3: CASSQELATYSYNEQFF. CDR3 in DNA: TGCGCCAGCAGCCAGGAACTAGCGACCTACTCCTACAATGAGCAGTTCTTC.

In its sample, this clone was seen a few times. This sequence joins TRBV9 and TRBJ1-1; D unresolved. The V end lost 0 bases, the J end lost 7 bases, and 19 bases lay between the germline ends. Germline V gene lookup returns CDR1 SGDLS and CDR2 YYNGEE. The CDR3 is made up of 16 amino acids. The CDR3 spells CASSVGREGSGVEAFF. For the CDR3, the DNA is TGTGCCAGCAGCGTAGGTCGGGAGGGTTCCGGGGTTGAAGCTTTCTTT.

This clone was counted between two and nine times. The rearrangement joins TRBV19 to TRBJ1-4, with TRBD1 identical over 7 bases. The V segment lost 6 bases and the J segment 8 bases; nucleotides outside the gene matches: 3. This CDR3 contains 12 residues. Germline V gene data show CDR1 as LNHDA and CDR2 as SQIVND (reference sequence). The CDR3 region is CASRTGAEKLFF. The DNA for the CDR3 is TGTGCCAGTAGAACAGGGGCGGAAAAACTGTTTTTT.

The V gene is TRBV4-3, the J gene TRBJ1-1, with D maybe TRBD1 (6 bases). In germline, CDR1 is LGHNA, CDR2 YSLEER. Trimming took off 1 base at V and 4 bases at J, with 19 bases between the two ends. The CDR3 runs to 17 residues. The CDR3 sequence: CASSQAPRARGPTEAFF. The CDR3 nucleotides are TGCGCCAGCAGCCAAGCCCCCCGGGCCAGGGGTCCCACTGAAGCTTTCTTT.

This clone was seen a few times. V usage is TRBV20-1 and J usage is TRBJ1-1, with a weak D call TRBD1 (5 bases). This CDR3 is 11 amino acids long. V was shortened by 6 bases and J by 8 bases, with 13 bases between the two germline ends. CDR1 is DFQATT, CDR2 SNEGSKA, per germline (reference sequence). Here the CDR3 reads CSAERGLEAFF. In nucleotides, the CDR3 is TGCAGTGCAGAACGGGGGTTGGAAGCTTTCTTT.

The CDR3 bases are TGTGCCAGTAGGAATAAAGCGGGACCTTATGGCTACACCTTC. This codes for CASRNKAGPYGYTF. The V call is TRBV19, the J call TRBJ1-2, with D perhaps matching TRBD1 (5 bases). CDR1 and CDR2 from the germline V gene are LNHDA and SQIVND (reference sequence). The CDR3 length is 14 residues. V lost 6 bases, J lost 5 bases, and 16 bases lay in between.

This clone was seen many times. CDR3 sequence: CASSSLRDTQYF. CDR3 DNA: TGTGCCAGCAGCTCCTTGCGGGATACGCAGTATTTT. The V gene is TRBV6-6, the J gene TRBJ2-3, with D uncertain. The germline V gene encodes CDR1 MNHNY and CDR2 SVGAGI (reference sequence). The CDR3 runs 12 residues. Trimming cost V 6 bases and J 6 bases, with 10 bases left between them.

This clone was seen a few times. The rearrangement links TRBV7-8 to TRBJ1-1; D is unclear. This CDR3 has 14 amino acids. The germline V gene has CDR1 SGHVS and CDR2 FQNEAQ. V was pared by 6 bases and J by 0 bases, with 11 bases between. In DNA form, the CDR3 reads TGTGCCAGCAGTATGTCGACTCTGAACACTGAAGCTTTCTTT. Translation gives CASSMSTLNTEAFF.

CDR3 sequence reads: CASSRQVDSNQPQHF. CDR3 nucleotide sequence: TGTGCCAGCAGTCGACAGGTTGATAGCAATCAGCCCCAGCATTTT. This chain uses TRBV2 with TRBJ1-5, with D possibly TRBD1 on 6 matching bases. Trimming took off 5 bases at V and 0 bases at J, with 11 bases between the two ends. The CDR3 loop spans 15 amino acids. Germline CDR1 reads SNHLY; CDR2 reads FYNNEI.

This chain uses TRBV27 with TRBJ2-7, with a tentative D call TRBD1 (6 bases). Germline loops: CDR1 MNHEY, CDR2 SMNVEV (reference sequence). V was trimmed by 2 bases and J by 2 bases, leaving 13 bases between them. CDR3 length: 15 amino acids. CDR3 protein: CASSLERGFTYEQYF. DNA of the CDR3: TGTGCCAGCAGTTTAGAGAGGGGGTTTACCTACGAGCAGTACTTC.

This clone has more than one count but fewer than ten. V is TRBV30 and J is TRBJ2-5; 7 nucleotides agree with TRBD1. The end of the DNA is better explained by TRBJ2-7, so the J call may be wrong. The CDR3 loop spans 14 amino acids. Germline V gene data show CDR1 as GTSNPN and CDR2 as SVGIG (reference sequence). The CDR3 DNA follows: TGTGCCTGGCACTCGACAGGGAATCGCTACGAGCAGTACTTC. Translated, it gives CAWHSTGNRYEQYF.

This CDR3 is CASSVAMTPSSTDTQYF. In DNA form, the CDR3 reads TGTGCCAGCAGCGTAGCCATGACACCATCTAGCACAGATACGCAGTATTTT. The chain links TRBV9 to TRBJ2-3; no clear D. CDR3 length: 17 residues. CDR1 SGDLS and CDR2 YYNGEE come from the germline V gene. Trimming stripped 0 bases from V and 0 bases from J, with 14 bases between.

The chain recombines TRBV27 with TRBJ2-1; a possible D gene is TRBD1 (6 bases). The CDR3 is made up of 16 amino acids. Germline lookup yields CDR1 MNHEY and CDR2 SMNVEV (reference sequence). V was cut by 6 bases and J by 5 bases, with 20 bases left in between. CDR3 sequence: CASRKLPGVKHNEQFF. In DNA form, the CDR3 reads TGTGCCAGCAGAAAGCTACCAGGGGTCAAGCACAATGAGCAGTTCTTC.

This clone was counted at least ten times. The chain uses TRBV29-1 and TRBJ1-1, with D uncertain. The germline CDR1 and CDR2 sequences are SQVTM and ANQGSEA. Between the trimmed V and J ends, which lost 7 bases and 1 base, there was a span of 16 bases. The CDR3 runs to 14 residues. The CDR3 DNA is TGCAGCGCCCGCGTGAGGGCTGGGAACACTGAAGCTTTCTTT. The encoded protein is CSARVRAGNTEAFF.

This clone was counted between two and nine times. V gene TRBV18 combines with J gene TRBJ1-5; D may be TRBD1 (6 bases). The CDR3 is 15 residues long. Germline loops: CDR1 KGHSH, CDR2 LQKENI. V gave up 4 bases and J gave up 5 bases, with 15 bases separating them. CDR3 loop: CASSLRQEADQPQHF. For the CDR3, the DNA is TGTGCCAGCTCACTCAGACAGGAGGCCGATCAGCCCCAGCATTTT.

In this sample, this clone turned up a few times. The chain combines TRBV6-5 with TRBJ2-4; D gene ambiguous. Germline CDR1 is MNHEY and CDR2 is SVGAGI. The CDR3 has 14 amino acids. V was cut by 2 bases and J by 8 bases, with 13 bases left in between. This chain's CDR3 is CASSYGQAGDIQYF. DNA for the CDR3: TGTGCCAGCAGTTACGGGCAGGCCGGTGACATTCAGTACTTC.

This clone appeared many times. This chain joins TRBV9 and TRBJ2-3, with D perhaps TRBD2 (5 bases). V was trimmed by 0 bases and J by 2 bases, leaving 7 bases between them. The CDR3 consists of 14 residues. The germline gives CDR1 SGDLS, CDR2 YYNGEE. CDR3 DNA sequence: TGTGCCAGCAGCGTAGCGACTACCACAGATACGCAGTATTTT. This sequence encodes CASSVATTTDTQYF.

The chain links TRBV30 to TRBJ1-5; 9 bases are shared with TRBD1. After removal of 2 bases from V and 6 bases from J, the junction contained 5 bases not matched to a gene. CDR1 is GTSNPN, CDR2 SVGIG, per germline (reference sequence). The CDR3 contains 14 residues. For the CDR3, the DNA is TGTGCCTGGAGTAGGACAGGGGTTTCTCAGCCCCAGCATTTT. Amino acid sequence: CAWSRTGVSQPQHF.

V is TRBV2 and J is TRBJ1-2; possible D gene TRBD1, 6 bases. The CDR3 runs 14 residues. The ends were cut back, 6 bases at V and 2 bases at J, with 13 bases in the middle. Germline V gives CDR1 SNHLY, CDR2 FYNNEI. The CDR3 region is CASRYRVRNYGYTF. In nucleotides, the CDR3 is TGTGCCAGCAGATACAGGGTGAGGAACTATGGCTACACCTTC.

The chain recombines TRBV6-6 with TRBJ1-1, with TRBD1 as a possible D gene (6 bases). The V gene lost 2 bases and the J gene lost 6 bases, with 13 bases spanning the gap. The CDR3 runs 14 residues. Looked up from germline, CDR1 is MNHNY and CDR2 is SVGAGI (reference sequence). In DNA form, the CDR3 reads TGTGCCAGCAGTTACAGGGGGGGGTGGTCTGAAGCTTTCTTT. Its protein product is CASSYRGGWSEAFF.